The 20 T cell receptor beta chains below all came from one sample that was sequenced in a study of blood T cell repertoires in COVID-19. The repertoire was sequenced with immunoSEQ multiplex PCR; TCRdb's copy has only in-frame clones and lacks some. Among nearly 200,000 clones listed, approximately 82% were seen once. The sequenced sample was peripheral blood. The source of these receptors is a human donor with acute or convalescent COVID-19. The donor label of this sample is uncertain.

This clone was recorded a few times. One end of the junction fails to match germline, which may point to a read error. The chain carries TRBV7-8 and TRBJ2-1; 9 bases agree with TRBD2. Per the germline V gene, CDR1 is SGHVS and CDR2 is FQNEAQ. The CDR3 is 13 residues long. CDR3 sequence reads: CASSPTTGTSPLF. CDR3 nucleotides: TGTGCCAGCAGCCCAACCACCGGGACTAGCCCCCTCTTC.

The rearrangement links TRBV10-3 to TRBJ1-2, with D tentatively TRBD1 (6 bases). Germline assignment: CDR1 ENHRY and CDR2 SYGVKD. The CDR3 is 15 amino acids. With 6 bases removed from V and 2 bases from J, the gap between germline ends came to 16 bases. The CDR3 sequence: CAIRLGGTLNYGYTF. CDR3 sequence (DNA): TGTGCCATCAGGCTCGGGGGGACACTGAACTATGGCTACACCTTC.

This clone was recorded a few times. The chain joins TRBV4-2 to TRBJ2-7, with TRBD2 matching over 8 bases. V lost 4 bases and J lost 9; bases outside the gene matches: 14. CDR1 is LGHNA and CDR2 is YNFKEQ in the germline V gene. The CDR3 extends over 15 amino acids. The DNA of the CDR3 is TGTGCCAGCAGCCCCTCTCTCGCAGCGGGAGAGGTGCAGTACTTC. It yields the protein CASSPSLAAGEVQYF.

The chain employs TRBV7-9 and TRBJ2-2; D unresolved. This CDR3 contains 14 residues. The V end was cut by 0 bases, the J end by 7 bases, with 9 bases between. Per the germline V gene, CDR1 is SEHNR and CDR2 is FQNEAQ (reference sequence). DNA of the CDR3: TGTGCCAGCAGCTTAGCCGCCGAGAACGGGGAGCTGTTTTTT. This gives the protein CASSLAAENGELFF.

This chain connects TRBV11-2 to TRBJ2-1; D unresolved. Trimming removed 0 bases from V and 7 bases from J, with 10 bases in between. The CDR3 runs to 14 residues. Germline V gene sequence: CDR1 SGHAT, CDR2 FQNNGV. The CDR3 coding sequence is TGTGCCAGCAGCTTAGATCTACCCTTGAATGAGCAGTTCTTC. Residues: CASSLDLPLNEQFF.

V and J are TRBV29-1 and TRBJ1-1, with D maybe TRBD1 (6 bases). The ends were cut back, 6 bases at V and 1 base at J, with 12 bases in the middle. The germline V gene has CDR1 SQVTM and CDR2 ANQGSEA. The CDR3 is 13 amino acids. The CDR3 region is CSVSQGPNTEAFF. The CDR3, as DNA: TGCAGCGTCTCACAGGGACCGAACACTGAAGCTTTCTTT. Supplemented by reference TRBV29-1 and TRBJ1-1, the full variable domain reads SAVISQKPSRDICQRGTSLTIQCQVDSQVTMMFWYRQQPGQSLTLIATANQGSEATYESGFVIDKFPISRPNLTFSTLTVSNMSPEDSSIYLCSVSQGPNTEAFFGQGTRLTVV.

The V and J genes are TRBV15 and TRBJ2-7, with 7 nucleotides matching TRBD1. V was pared by 0 bases and J by 2 bases, with 4 bases of the junction left unmatched. The CDR3 spans 15 residues. Germline CDR1 LNHNV, CDR2 YYDKDF (reference sequence). Here the CDR3 DNA reads TGTGCCACCAGCAGAGATAGGGGACAGACCTACGAGCAGTACTTC. This sequence encodes CATSRDRGQTYEQYF.

This clone showed up just once. The chain carries TRBV28 and TRBJ2-1; perhaps TRBD2 as D (5 bases). The CDR3 is 14 amino acids. Trimming cost V 6 bases and J 1 base, with 10 bases left between them. Germline V gene sequence: CDR1 MDHEN, CDR2 SYDVKM. CDR3 loop: CASRSGGSYNEQFF. The CDR3 DNA sequence: TGTGCCAGCAGATCCGGAGGATCCTACAATGAGCAGTTCTTC.

This clone was found a few times. The chain recombines TRBV30 with TRBJ2-1; tentative D call: TRBD2 (6 bases). Germline V CDR1 and CDR2: GTSNPN, SVGIG (reference sequence). Trimming removed 2 bases from V and 4 bases from J, with 12 bases in between. This CDR3 comprises 14 residues. CDR3 sequence (DNA): TGTGCCTGGAGTCTACTAGCCGTGTACAATGAGCAGTTCTTC. It encodes CAWSLLAVYNEQFF.

The rearrangement uses TRBV30 and TRBJ2-6, with a tentative D call TRBD1 (7 bases). The germline gives CDR1 GTSNPN, CDR2 SVGIG (reference sequence). Trimming removed 8 bases from V and 2 bases from J, with 25 bases in between. The CDR3 has 18 residues. The CDR3 region is CARRVGGTVGTGANVLTF. The CDR3, as DNA: TGTGCCCGCCGTGTGGGCGGGACAGTTGGTACTGGGGCCAACGTCCTGACTTTC.

The chain employs TRBV28 and TRBJ1-1; no firm D call. V was shortened by 6 bases and J by 5 bases, with 10 bases between the two germline ends. This CDR3 region has 12 residues. In germline, CDR1 is MDHEN, CDR2 SYDVKM. CDR3 DNA sequence: TGTGCCAGCAGCATTAAACGGACTGAAGCTTTCTTT. Translation: CASSIKRTEAFF.

For the CDR3, the DNA is TGCAGCGCATCAAGGGGGGGGGATCAGCCCCAGCATTTT. Translation: CSASRGGDQPQHF. The chain combines TRBV29-1 with TRBJ1-5, with D perhaps TRBD1 (6 bases). There are 13 residues in the CDR3. CDR1 is SQVTM, CDR2 ANQGSEA, per germline. Trimming cost V 7 bases and J 5 bases, with 15 bases left between them.

V usage is TRBV3-1 (or the pseudogene TRBV3-2) and J usage is TRBJ1-5; D is unresolved. Germline CDR1 and CDR2: LGHDT and YNNKEL (reference sequence). This CDR3 is built from 12 residues. Trimming took 3 bases from V and 7 from J, leaving 7 bases between them. The DNA of the CDR3 is TGTGCCAGCAGCCACCCCGGGCAGCCCCAGCATTTT. Translation gives CASSHPGQPQHF.

V gene TRBV19 combines with J gene TRBJ2-7; D gene ambiguous. CDR1 is LNHDA and CDR2 is SQIVND in the germline V gene (reference sequence). The CDR3 runs 14 residues. Deletions cut 4 bases from V and 0 bases from J, with 10 bases between. The chain's CDR3 is CASSTSRSSYEQYF. The CDR3 DNA follows: TGTGCCAGTAGTACCTCTAGGAGCTCCTACGAGCAGTACTTC.

The J gene is TRBJ2-3, the V gene TRBV28; possible D gene TRBD1, 5 bases. V was cut by 6 bases and J by 4 bases, with 17 bases left in between. The CDR3 runs 15 residues. From germline, CDR1 is MDHEN and CDR2 SYDVKM. The CDR3 is CASSPPGRVSDTQYF. The CDR3, as DNA: TGTGCCAGCAGCCCTCCCGGCAGGGTCTCAGATACGCAGTATTTT.

The chain couples TRBV24-1 to TRBJ2-7; no firm D call. CDR1 is KGHDR and CDR2 is SFDVKD in the germline V gene. The ends were cut back, 9 bases at V and 3 bases at J, with 8 bases in the middle. The CDR3 is made up of 11 amino acids. CDR3 residues: CATAQDYEQYF. Written as DNA, the CDR3 is TGTGCCACCGCACAAGACTACGAGCAGTACTTC.

This chain uses TRBV27 with TRBJ1-4, with no clear D. The CDR3 loop spans 14 amino acids. The germline V and J ends were trimmed by 2 bases and 8 bases, with 12 bases remaining between them. CDR1 and CDR2 (germline): MNHEY, SMNVEV (reference sequence). The CDR3 nucleotides are TGTGCCAGCAGTTTAGGCGGGCTTGGGGAAAAACTGTTTTTT. It yields the protein CASSLGGLGEKLFF.

J is TRBJ2-7 and V is TRBV12-3 or TRBV12-4, with D possibly TRBD2 on 6 matching bases. The V gene lost 8 bases and the J gene lost 3 bases, with 14 bases spanning the gap. This CDR3 spans 13 amino acids. The CDR3 reads CASGGFGYYEQYF. DNA of the CDR3: TGTGCCAGCGGAGGGTTTGGGTACTACGAGCAGTACTTC.

V and J are TRBV6-4 and TRBJ2-1; 8 bases match TRBD2. The length of the CDR3 is 14 residues. V lost 6 bases to trimming and J lost 1 base; unmatched junction nucleotides: 2. Germline assignment: CDR1 MRHNA and CDR2 SNTAGT. Written as DNA, the CDR3 is TGTGCCAGCAGGCGGGAGGAATCCTACAATGAGCAGTTCTTC. As protein: CASRREESYNEQFF.

Points on this clone: A read error may be the cause here, since a much bigger clone is one base away. This chain joins TRBV5-4 and TRBJ2-2; TRBD2 matches at 10 bases. V was clipped by 4 bases and J by 1 base; unmatched bases: 4. From germline, CDR1 is SGHNT and CDR2 YYREEE (reference sequence). The CDR3 has 16 amino acids. The CDR3 loop reads CASSPRTSGNTGELFF. CDR3 DNA: TGTGCCAGCAGCCCCCGGACTAGCGGGAACACCGGGGAGCTGTTTTTT. The entire variable domain, with the rest obtained from reference TRBV5-4 and TRBJ2-2, is as follows: ETGVTQSPTHLIKTRGQQVTLRCSSQSGHNTVSWYQQALGQGPQFIFQYYREEENGRGNFPPRFSGLQFPNYSSELNVNALELDDSALYLCASSPRTSGNTGELFFGEGSRLTVL.